This is a list of T cell receptor beta chains from one sample in a study of T cell repertoires in cytomegalovirus infection. In TCRdb, the reads were re-called with MiXCR into one record per CDR3 protein. Among about 700,000 distinct CDR3 sequences listed, roughly 36% were seen once. Antigens of these TCRs are unknown. Sequences were derived from cultured PBMCs, sampled from culture after CMV antigen stimulation. These receptors came from a human donor in good health (CMV status not recorded). Some clones in this sample may be carry-over from other donors' samples. The CDR3 runs from the conserved cysteine through the conserved F or W. A D gene is named only where the DNA matches it firmly. Size is omitted from some rows. Given values are once, few, many or a class for expanded clones.

CDR3,DNA,size,V,length,D,J
CASSRLNRENYGYTF,TGTGCCAGCAGCCGGTTAAACAGGGAAAACTATGGCTACACCTTC,-,TRBV3-1,15,-,TRBJ1-2
CASSLGGSNTEAFF,TGTGCCAGCAGCTTGGGGGGATCGAACACTGAAGCTTTCTTT,many,TRBV7-2,14,-,TRBJ1-1
CASSSDRRTEAFF,TGTGCCAGCAGCTCAGACAGACGGACTGAAGCTTTCTTT,many,TRBV7-2,13,-,TRBJ1-1
CASSRRRDNTGELFF,TGTGCCAGCAGCCGTCGACGGGACAACACCGGGGAGCTGTTTTTT,-,TRBV7-6,15,-,TRBJ2-2
CSARVGTGELYNEQFF,TGCAGTGCTAGGGTCGGGACAGGGGAGCTCTACAATGAGCAGTTCTTC,few,TRBV20-1,16,TRBD1,TRBJ2-1
CASSLAGGTYGYTF,TGTGCCAGCAGCTTAGCAGGGGGCACGTATGGCTACACCTTC,-,TRBV7-9,14,TRBD1,TRBJ1-2
CAISGGSIASTDTQYF,TGTGCCATCAGCGGGGGGAGTATAGCTAGCACAGATACGCAGTATTTT,few,TRBV10-3,16,TRBD2,TRBJ2-3
CSARIAGAPRETQYF,TGCAGTGCGAGGATAGCGGGGGCACCGAGAGAGACCCAGTACTTC,-,TRBV20-1,15,TRBD2,TRBJ2-5
CASSLSIPRGELFF,TGTGCCAGCAGTTTATCGATCCCACGGGGGGAGCTGTTTTTT,-,TRBV27,14,-,TRBJ2-2
CASSWDRGSGNQPQHF,TGTGCCAGCAGCTGGGACAGGGGCTCGGGCAATCAGCCCCAGCATTTT,-,TRBV5-4,16,TRBD1,TRBJ1-5
CAIAGTEKETQYF,TGTGCCATCGCCGGGACTGAAAAAGAGACCCAGTACTTC,-,TRBV10-3,13,-,TRBJ2-5
CASSLFGTSGVSTDTQYF,TGTGCCAGCAGCTTGTTTGGGACTAGCGGGGTTAGCACAGATACGCAGTATTTT,-,TRBV5-4,18,TRBD2,TRBJ2-3
CASTLALSTDTQYF,TGTGCCAGCACACTCGCGCTTAGCACAGATACGCAGTATTTT,-,TRBV5-3,14,-,TRBJ2-3
CASSSLAVQDTQYF,TGTGCCAGCAGCTCCCTAGCGGTGCAGGATACGCAGTATTTT,-,TRBV7-9,14,TRBD2,TRBJ2-3
CASSLVSQGPGYEQYF,TGTGCCAGCAGCTTAGTGTCACAGGGGCCTGGCTACGAGCAGTACTTC,-,TRBV7-6,16,TRBD1,TRBJ2-7
CASRPQTGGYRTEAFF,TGTGCCAGCAGGCCCCAAACAGGGGGTTACCGCACTGAAGCTTTCTTT,-,TRBV7-2,16,TRBD1,TRBJ1-1
CASTPRTGKQYF,TGTGCCAGCACTCCGCGGACGGGCAAGCAGTATTTT,few,TRBV28,12,-,TRBJ2-3
CASSPYNGEAFF,TGTGCCAGCAGTCCCTACAACGGTGAAGCTTTCTTT,-,TRBV12-3/TRBV12-4,12,-,TRBJ1-1
CASSYPLQGPPFDEQYF,TGTGCCAGCAGTTACCCATTACAGGGGCCCCCTTTCGACGAGCAGTACTTC,few,TRBV6-2/TRBV6-3,17,TRBD1,TRBJ2-7
CASSYAGYEQFF,TGTGCCAGCAGTTACGCGGGTTATGAGCAGTTCTTC,few,TRBV6-5,12,-,TRBJ2-1
CASSSFNNEQFF,TGTGCCAGCAGCTCCTTTAACAATGAGCAGTTCTTC,many,TRBV7-2,12,-,TRBJ2-1
CASRAGNELVTF,TGTGCCAGCAGAGCGGGAAATGAGCTGGTTACCTTC,few,TRBV6-6,12,-,TRBJ1-2
CASYSSGTSYNEQFF,TGTGCCAGCTACTCCTCCGGGACATCCTACAATGAGCAGTTCTTC,few,TRBV7-8,15,-,TRBJ2-1
CASSLEVGLAGGQGDTQYF,TGTGCCAGCAGCTTAGAGGTGGGACTAGCGGGGGGGCAAGGTGATACGCAGTATTTT,many,TRBV7-2,19,TRBD2,TRBJ2-3
CASSFQIRTGMNTEAFF,TGTGCCAGCAGCTTCCAAATTAGGACAGGGATGAACACTGAAGCTTTCTTT,few,TRBV6-2/TRBV6-3,17,TRBD1,TRBJ1-1
CASSFDSAYQPQHF,TGTGCCAGCAGCTTCGACTCGGCTTATCAGCCCCAGCATTTT,-,TRBV7-9,14,-,TRBJ1-5
CASSRNDITSTDTQYF,TGCGCCAGCAGCCGCAACGATATTACTAGCACAGATACGCAGTATTTT,-,TRBV4-1,16,-,TRBJ2-3
CASSTRGGEGDTQYF,TGTGCCAGCAGCACGAGGGGGGGCGAAGGAGATACGCAGTATTTT,-,TRBV7-9,15,-,TRBJ2-3
CSAREGPGTFYEQYF,TGCAGTGCTAGAGAGGGGCCAGGGACCTTCTACGAGCAGTACTTC,-,TRBV20-1,15,-,TRBJ2-7
CASGLVVDRTDTQYF,TGTGCTAGTGGTTTGGTGGTGGATCGCACAGATACGCAGTATTTT,-,TRBV12-5,15,-,TRBJ2-3
CASRPGIHSNQPQHF,TGTGCCAGCAGACCAGGGATCCATAGCAATCAGCCCCAGCATTTT,few,TRBV6-2/TRBV6-3,15,-,TRBJ1-5
CASSGGFEETQYF,TGTGCCAGCAGTGGAGGCTTCGAAGAGACCCAGTACTTC,-,TRBV12-3/TRBV12-4,13,-,TRBJ2-5
CSARFRQETQYF,TGCAGTGCCCGTTTTCGACAAGAGACCCAGTACTTC,few,TRBV20-1,12,-,TRBJ2-5
CASSLTVKDGYTF,TGTGCCAGCAGCTTAACCGTGAAAGACGGCTACACCTTC,-,TRBV5-6,13,-,TRBJ1-2
CASSTSSTSYEQYF,TGTGCCAGCAGCACCTCTAGCACCTCCTACGAGCAGTACTTC,few,TRBV11-2,14,-,TRBJ2-7
CASSQERRGGFEQFF,TGCGCCAGCAGCCAAGAACGGCGGGGGGGCTTTGAGCAGTTCTTC,few,TRBV4-1,15,TRBD2,TRBJ2-1
CSAAIQETQYF,TGCAGCGCGGCGATCCAAGAGACCCAGTACTTC,-,TRBV20-1,11,-,TRBJ2-5
CSVEDLKREQFF,TGCAGCGTTGAAGATCTTAAACGGGAGCAGTTCTTC,-,TRBV29-1,12,-,TRBJ2-1
CSVEGDSSDTQYF,TGCAGCGTTGAAGGAGATAGCAGCGATACGCAGTATTTT,-,TRBV29-1,13,-,TRBJ2-3
CASSLDSGSGANVLTF,TGTGCCAGCAGCTTAGATTCTGGGTCTGGGGCCAACGTCCTGACTTTC,few,TRBV7-2,16,-,TRBJ2-6
CAGSPTPTNEKLFF,TGTGCCGGCAGCCCCACCCCAACTAATGAAAAACTGTTTTTT,-,TRBV12-3/TRBV12-4,14,-,TRBJ1-4
CASSIGGQGHTEAFF,TGTGCCAGTAGTATAGGCGGACAGGGGCACACTGAAGCTTTCTTT,-,TRBV19,15,TRBD1,TRBJ1-1